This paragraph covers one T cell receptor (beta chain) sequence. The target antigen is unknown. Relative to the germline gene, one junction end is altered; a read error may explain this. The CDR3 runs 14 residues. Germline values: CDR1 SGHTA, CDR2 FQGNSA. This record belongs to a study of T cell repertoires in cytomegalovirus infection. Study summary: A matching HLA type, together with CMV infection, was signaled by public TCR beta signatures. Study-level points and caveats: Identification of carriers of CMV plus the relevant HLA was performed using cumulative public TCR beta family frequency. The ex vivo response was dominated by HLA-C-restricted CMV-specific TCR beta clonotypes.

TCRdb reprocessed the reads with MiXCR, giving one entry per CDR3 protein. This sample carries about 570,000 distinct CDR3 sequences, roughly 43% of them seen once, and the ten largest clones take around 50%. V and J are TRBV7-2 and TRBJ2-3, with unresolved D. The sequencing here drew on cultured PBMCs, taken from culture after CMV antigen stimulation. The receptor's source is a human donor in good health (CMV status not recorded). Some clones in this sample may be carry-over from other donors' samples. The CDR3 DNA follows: TGTGCCTGCAGCTTACTCTTTTACACAGATACGCAGTATTTT. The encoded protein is CACSLLFYTDTQYF.